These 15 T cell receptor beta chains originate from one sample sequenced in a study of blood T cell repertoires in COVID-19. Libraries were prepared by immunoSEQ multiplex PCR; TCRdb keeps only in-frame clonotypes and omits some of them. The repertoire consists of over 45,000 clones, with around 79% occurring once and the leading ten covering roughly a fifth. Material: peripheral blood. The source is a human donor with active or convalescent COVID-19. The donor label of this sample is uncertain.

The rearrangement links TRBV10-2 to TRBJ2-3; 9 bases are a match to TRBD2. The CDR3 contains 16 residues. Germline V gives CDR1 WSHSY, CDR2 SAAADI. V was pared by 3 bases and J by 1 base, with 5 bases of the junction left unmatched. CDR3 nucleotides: TGCGCCAGCAGTGAACTGCGGGAGGGAGGCACAGATACGCAGTATTTT. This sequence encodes CASSELREGGTDTQYF.

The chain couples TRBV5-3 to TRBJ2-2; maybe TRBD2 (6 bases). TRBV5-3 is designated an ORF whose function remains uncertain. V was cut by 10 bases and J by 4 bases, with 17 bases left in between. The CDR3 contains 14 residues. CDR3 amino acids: CAGPGLAFTGELFF. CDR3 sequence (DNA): TGTGCCGGACCCGGGCTAGCGTTCACCGGGGAGCTGTTTTTT.

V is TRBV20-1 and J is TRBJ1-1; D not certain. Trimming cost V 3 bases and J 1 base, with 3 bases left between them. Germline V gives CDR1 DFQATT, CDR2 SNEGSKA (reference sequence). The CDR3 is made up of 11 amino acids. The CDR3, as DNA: TGCAGTGCTAGCAGGAACACTGAAGCTTTCTTT. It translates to CSASRNTEAFF.

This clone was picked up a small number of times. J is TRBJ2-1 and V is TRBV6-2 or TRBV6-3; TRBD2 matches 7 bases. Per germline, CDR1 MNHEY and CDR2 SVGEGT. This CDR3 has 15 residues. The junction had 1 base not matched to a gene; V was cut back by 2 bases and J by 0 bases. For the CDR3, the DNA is TGTGCCAGCAGTTACGGCGGGAGCTCCTACAATGAGCAGTTCTTC. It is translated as CASSYGGSSYNEQFF.

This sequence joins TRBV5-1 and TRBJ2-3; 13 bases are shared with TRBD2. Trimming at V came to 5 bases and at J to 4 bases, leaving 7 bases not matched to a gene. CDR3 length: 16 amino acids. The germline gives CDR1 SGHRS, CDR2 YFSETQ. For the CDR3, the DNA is TGCGCCAGCAGACTTGGACTAGCGGGAGATGCAGATACGCAGTATTTT. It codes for CASRLGLAGDADTQYF.

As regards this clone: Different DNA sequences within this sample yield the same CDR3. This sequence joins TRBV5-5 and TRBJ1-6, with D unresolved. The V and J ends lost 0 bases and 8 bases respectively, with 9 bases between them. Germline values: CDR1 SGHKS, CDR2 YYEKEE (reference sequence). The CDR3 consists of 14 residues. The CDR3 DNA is TGTGCCAGCAGCTTGGGCGGAGGTGATTCACCCCTCCACTTT. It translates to CASSLGGGDSPLHF.

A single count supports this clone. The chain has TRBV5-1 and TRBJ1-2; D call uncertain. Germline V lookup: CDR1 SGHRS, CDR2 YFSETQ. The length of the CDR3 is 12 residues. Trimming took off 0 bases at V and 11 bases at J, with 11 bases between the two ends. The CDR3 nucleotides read TGCGCCAGCAGCTTGGAATCTGGGCTTTACACCTTC. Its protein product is CASSLESGLYTF.

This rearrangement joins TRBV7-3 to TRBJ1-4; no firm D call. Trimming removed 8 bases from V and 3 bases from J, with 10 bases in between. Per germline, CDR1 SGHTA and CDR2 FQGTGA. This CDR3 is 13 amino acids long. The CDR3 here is CASSENPNEKLFF. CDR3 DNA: TGTGCCAGCTCGGAGAACCCTAATGAAAAACTGTTTTTT.

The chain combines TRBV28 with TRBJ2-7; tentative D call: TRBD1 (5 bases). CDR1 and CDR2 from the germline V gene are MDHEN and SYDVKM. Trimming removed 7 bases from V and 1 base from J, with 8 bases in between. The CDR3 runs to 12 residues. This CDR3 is CASMRTSYEQYF. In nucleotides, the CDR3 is TGTGCCAGCATGAGGACATCCTACGAGCAGTACTTC.

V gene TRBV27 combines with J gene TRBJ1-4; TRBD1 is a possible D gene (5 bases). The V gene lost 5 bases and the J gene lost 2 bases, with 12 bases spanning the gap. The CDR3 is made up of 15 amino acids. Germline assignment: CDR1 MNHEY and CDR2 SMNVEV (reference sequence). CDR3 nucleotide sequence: TGTGCCAGCAGTGCCCGGACAATTACTAATGAAAAACTGTTTTTT. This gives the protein CASSARTITNEKLFF.

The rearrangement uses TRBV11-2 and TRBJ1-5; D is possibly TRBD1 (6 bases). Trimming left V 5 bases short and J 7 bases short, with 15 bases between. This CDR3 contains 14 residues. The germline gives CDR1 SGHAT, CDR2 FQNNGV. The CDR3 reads CASSVQGPGQPQHF. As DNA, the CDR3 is TGTGCCAGCAGCGTACAGGGCCCCGGGCAGCCCCAGCATTTT. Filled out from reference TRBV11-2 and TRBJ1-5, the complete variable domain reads EAGVAQSPRYKIIEKRQSVAFWCNPISGHATLYWYQQILGQGPKLLIQFQNNGVVDDSQLPKDRFSAERLKGVDSTLKIQPAKLEDSAVYLCASSVQGPGQPQHFGDGTRLSIL.

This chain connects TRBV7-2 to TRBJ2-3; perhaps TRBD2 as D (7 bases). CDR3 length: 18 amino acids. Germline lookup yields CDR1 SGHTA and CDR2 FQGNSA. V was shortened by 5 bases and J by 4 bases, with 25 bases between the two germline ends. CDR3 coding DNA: TGTGCCAGCAGCCTCGATGGGGGGGCGTACGGGAGGCCAGATACGCAGTATTTT. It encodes CASSLDGGAYGRPDTQYF.

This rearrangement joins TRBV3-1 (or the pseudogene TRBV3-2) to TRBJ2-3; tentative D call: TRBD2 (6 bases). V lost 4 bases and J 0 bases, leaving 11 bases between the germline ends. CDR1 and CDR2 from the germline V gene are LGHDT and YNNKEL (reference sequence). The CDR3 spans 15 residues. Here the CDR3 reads CASSLLGTSTDTQYF. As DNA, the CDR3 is TGTGCCAGCAGCCTCCTAGGGACTAGCACAGATACGCAGTATTTT.

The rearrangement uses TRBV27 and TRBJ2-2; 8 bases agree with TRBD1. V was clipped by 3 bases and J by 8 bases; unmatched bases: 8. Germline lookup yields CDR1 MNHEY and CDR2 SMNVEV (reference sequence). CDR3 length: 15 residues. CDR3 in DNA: TGTGCCAGCAGTTTGTGGCAGGGGGCATATGGGGAGCTGTTTTTT. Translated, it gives CASSLWQGAYGELFF.

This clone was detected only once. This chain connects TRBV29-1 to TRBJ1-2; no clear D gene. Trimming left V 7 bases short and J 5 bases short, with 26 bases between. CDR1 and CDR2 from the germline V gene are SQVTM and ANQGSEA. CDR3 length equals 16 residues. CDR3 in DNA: TGCAGCGCCCTAGCAGCGCCCGGGATCTCTCAGTATGGCTACACCTTC. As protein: CSALAAPGISQYGYTF.